Listed below are T cell receptor beta chains from one sample, sequenced in a study of T cells in Graves' hyperthyroidism and ophthalmopathy. From the multiplex PCR reads, TCRdb called clonotypes with MiXCR, one entry per CDR3 protein. Of approximately 690,000 distinct CDR3 sequences detected, under 25% appear once; the ten largest clones hold around a third. The specimen was blood. These receptors were collected from a man under 40 with Graves' ophthalmopathy. The CDR3 runs from the conserved cysteine through the conserved F or W. The D gene is left open where the match is weak. Clone size is given for some rows only: seen once, a few or many times, or a class if the clone is expanded.

J gene | clone size | D gene | V gene | CDR3 protein
TRBJ1-1 | NA | TRBD1 | TRBV27 | CASKFPGGTEAFF
TRBJ1-1 | few | TRBD1 | TRBV18 | CASSREGAGTEAFF
TRBJ2-1 | NA | NA | TRBV6-1 | CASSERGYNEQFF
TRBJ1-5 | many | NA | TRBV2 | CASRWGENQPQHF
TRBJ2-5 | many | NA | TRBV28 | CASSMGGDTQETQYF
TRBJ2-2 | few | TRBD1 | TRBV5-6 | CASSPRQGSDGELFF
TRBJ1-2 | many | NA | TRBV2 | CASSNPLWGSARGYTF
TRBJ2-1 | many | NA | TRBV28 | CARTSSGTARNNEQFF
TRBJ2-5 | few | TRBD2 | TRBV19 | CATSRLAGGRETQYF
TRBJ2-7 | few | NA | TRBV30 | CAWKGAREQYF
TRBJ1-1 | few | NA | TRBV4-1 | CASSQAPSTEAFF
TRBJ2-1 | NA | NA | TRBV5-1 | CASSFDKGYYNEQFF
TRBJ2-3 | many | NA | TRBV7-9 | CASSYGSGSTDTQYF
TRBJ2-6 | NA | NA | TRBV6-1 | CAAKGRAGANVLTF
TRBJ1-1 | many | NA | TRBV2 | CASSDSGGYTEAFF
TRBJ2-1 | once | TRBD2 | TRBV28 | CASTSPRGAGGRSYNEQFF
TRBJ2-1 | few | NA | TRBV29-1 | CSVESSGNYNEQFF
TRBJ1-2 | few | NA | TRBV10-3 | CAISGREDGYTF
TRBJ1-1 | many | TRBD1 | TRBV2 | CASRGQGAFF
TRBJ2-3 | many | TRBD2 | TRBV11-2 | CASSLLGAGGSGRAHTDTQYF
TRBJ2-5 | NA | NA | TRBV15 | CATSRDWETQYF
TRBJ2-5 | NA | NA | TRBV7-9 | CASSIFATHQETQYF
TRBJ2-2 | few | NA | TRBV6-2/TRBV6-3 | CASKVIGATGELFF
TRBJ1-1 | few | NA | TRBV12-3/TRBV12-4 | CASSFPETSEAFF
TRBJ1-2 | many | NA | TRBV12-3/TRBV12-4 | CASSFSATASYGYTF
TRBJ2-5 | many | NA | TRBV20-1 | CSGNGRPGETQYF
TRBJ1-1 | many | NA | TRBV7-8 | CASSLQVQDFTEAFF
TRBJ2-7 | few | NA | TRBV10-2 | CASSESYSGYEQYF
TRBJ2-2 | many | NA | TRBV18 | CASSPLSESELFF
TRBJ2-7 | few | NA | TRBV4-1 | CASSQGVLDEQYF
TRBJ2-2 | many | NA | TRBV10-3 | CAISHPRGTPNTGELFF
TRBJ1-1 | NA | NA | TRBV2 | CASQRDSNTEAFF
TRBJ2-7 | NA | TRBD1 | TRBV19 | CASTLRGDRGVYEQYF
TRBJ2-7 | many | TRBD1 | TRBV11-2 | CASSPRSGTAPYEQYF
TRBJ2-7 | NA | TRBD2 | TRBV9 | CASSVTWNGGYEQYF
TRBJ1-1 | few | NA | TRBV5-4 | CASSLPMRDEAFF
TRBJ2-1 | NA | TRBD1 | TRBV20-1 | CSARPEGQSIDEQFF
TRBJ1-6 | few | NA | TRBV11-2 | CASSSQGIGNSPLHF
TRBJ2-7 | NA | NA | TRBV25-1 | CASSEVGQGNYEQYF
TRBJ1-5 | few | TRBD1 | TRBV5-1 | CASSLNRGGTQHF